This note documents a single T cell receptor beta chain sequence. This clone was picked up a small number of times. The antigen this receptor binds is unknown. Per-nucleotide qualities are absent, and no much larger clonotype sits a single base away. The data were taken from a study of blood T cell repertoires in COVID-19 (dated by TCRdb to about 2020). Turning to the overall study: Samples covering the acute and convalescent phases of COVID-19 were provided by collaborators in the United States, Italy and Spain. The prospective study material was composed of cDNA or gDNA derived from T cells, B-cell-depleted T cells, or PBMCs. Deeply sampled blood TCRbeta repertoires from subjects exposed to, actively infected with, or recovered from COVID-19 were included in the dataset. The repertoires were made available in a free public database intended to serve as a resource for research on the immune response to SARS-CoV-2. The samples were drawn from the first 160 participants of the ongoing ImmuneRACE study and from roughly 1,300 subjects provided by 6 global collaborators. Nearly every sample came with metadata listing a de-identified subject ID, COVID-19 status, age in years and sex. Where available, HLA class I and class II types were taken from metadata supplied by the sample provider and were not determined by assay-based typing.

The paper as a whole reports these results and caveats: Clinical and demographic metadata were provided uncurated, with the amount varying by source and participant.

The V end gives up 3 bases and the J end 5 bases, leaving 11 bases in the junction not matched to a gene. The CDR1 and CDR2 encoded by the germline V gene are LGHNA and YNFKEQ. The CDR3 spans 17 residues, from the cysteine through the phenylalanine. Only the CDR3 DNA is retained, 51 bases long and in frame from the first base. Whole blood was collected in K2EDTA tubes by collaborating institutions according to the institutions' own protocols. Collaborator samples were shipped for TCRbeta analysis as frozen whole blood, isolated PBMCs, or DNA extracted from either sample type. TCRbeta CDR3 regions were amplified from genomic DNA using the immunoSEQ Assay, a bias-controlled multiplex PCR. The study's own analysis went as follows. Nucleated cell counts per sample were estimated from amplification of reference gene primers within the assay. Sequence reads were collapsed and filtered to measure the absolute abundance of every unique TCRbeta CDR3 rearrangement. For each sample, productive Simpson clonality was calculated by taking the square root of Simpson's diversity index across productive rearrangements. TCRdb obtained this table from immuneACCESS and retained in-frame rearrangements with V and J assigned. These tables miss some clones; where compared with another copy, unresolved V genes account for less than half of the shortfall, and the remainder is unexplained. The DNA was the basis for D and trimming; V, J and clone size are from that table. The sample yields some 140,000 clones; roughly 85% were counted once. The biggest ten clones account for 3% to 4.5% of the sample.

The sequenced sample was peripheral blood. The receptor comes from a man aged 60-69 years with acute or convalescent COVID-19. The V gene is TRBV4-2 and the J gene is TRBJ2-1; 9 junctional bases match TRBD1. The nucleotide sequence is given as TGTGCCAGCAGCCATTCTACGAGGGGACAGGGCAACAATGAGCAGTTCTTC. The translation is CASSHSTRGQGNNEQFF.